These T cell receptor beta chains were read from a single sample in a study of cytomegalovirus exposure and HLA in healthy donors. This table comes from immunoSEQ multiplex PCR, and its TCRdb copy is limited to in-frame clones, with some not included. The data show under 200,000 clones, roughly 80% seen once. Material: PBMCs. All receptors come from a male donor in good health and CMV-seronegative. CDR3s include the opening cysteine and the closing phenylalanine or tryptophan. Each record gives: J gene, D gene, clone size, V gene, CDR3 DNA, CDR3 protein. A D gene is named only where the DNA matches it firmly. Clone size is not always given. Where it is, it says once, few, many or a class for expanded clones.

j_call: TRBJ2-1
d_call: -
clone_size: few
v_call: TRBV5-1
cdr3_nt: TGCGCCAGCAGCTTGGGGGGCTCAAACTCCTACAATGAGCAGTTCTTC
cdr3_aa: CASSLGGSNSYNEQFF

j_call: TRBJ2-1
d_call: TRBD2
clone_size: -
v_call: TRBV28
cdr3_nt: TGTGCCAGCAGTTTAACTAGCGGGATGTACAATGAGCAGTTCTTC
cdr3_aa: CASSLTSGMYNEQFF

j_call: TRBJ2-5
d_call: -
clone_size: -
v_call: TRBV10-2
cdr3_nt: TGCGCCAGCAGTGACCCCCCCTTCGGGACCCAGTACTTC
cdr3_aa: CASSDPPFGTQYF

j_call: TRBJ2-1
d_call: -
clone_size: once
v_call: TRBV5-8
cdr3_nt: TGTGCCAGCAGCCGCAGGAACACCAATGAGCAGTTCTTC
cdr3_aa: CASSRRNTNEQFF

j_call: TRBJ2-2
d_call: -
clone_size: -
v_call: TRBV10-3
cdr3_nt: TGTGCCATCAGTGACCCGGACAGAAACACCGGGGAGCTGTTTTTT
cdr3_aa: CAISDPDRNTGELFF

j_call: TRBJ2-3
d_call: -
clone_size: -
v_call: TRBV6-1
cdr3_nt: TGTGCCAGCAGTGCCTCCTCCACACTAGCCGCAGATACGCAGTATTTT
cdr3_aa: CASSASSTLAADTQYF

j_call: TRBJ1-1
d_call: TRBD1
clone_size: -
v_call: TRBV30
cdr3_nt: TGTGCCTGGGGGACAGGAAATATGAACACTGAAGCTTTCTTT
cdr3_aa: CAWGTGNMNTEAFF

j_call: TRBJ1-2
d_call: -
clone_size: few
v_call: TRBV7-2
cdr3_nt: TGTGCCAGCAGCACCGGGTATCGGTCTTATGGCTACACCTTC
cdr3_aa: CASSTGYRSYGYTF

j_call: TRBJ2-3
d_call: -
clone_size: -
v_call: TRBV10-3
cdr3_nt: TGTGCCATCAGTAAGGAGCAAGATACGCAGTATTTT
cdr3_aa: CAISKEQDTQYF

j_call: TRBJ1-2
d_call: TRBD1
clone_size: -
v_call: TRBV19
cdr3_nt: TGTGCCAGTAGCCCCACAGGGGTTCGTGGCTACACCTTC
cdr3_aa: CASSPTGVRGYTF

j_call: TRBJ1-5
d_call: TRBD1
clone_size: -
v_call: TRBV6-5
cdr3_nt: TGTGCCAGCGGGGATACCGGGACAGGGAACCAGCCCCAGCATTTT
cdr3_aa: CASGDTGTGNQPQHF

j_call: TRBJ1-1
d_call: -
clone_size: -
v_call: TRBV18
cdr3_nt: TGTGCCAGCTCACCACTGGACAGCCAATCGAACACTGAAGCTTTCTTT
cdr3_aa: CASSPLDSQSNTEAFF

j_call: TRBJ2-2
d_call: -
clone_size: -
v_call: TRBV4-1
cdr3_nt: TGCGCCAGCAGCCAAGGGTGGTCGGGTTGGACCGGGGAGCTGTTTTTT
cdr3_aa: CASSQGWSGWTGELFF

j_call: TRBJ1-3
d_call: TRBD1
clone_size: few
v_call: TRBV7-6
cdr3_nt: TGTGCCAGCAGCTTATCCCCTCCAGGGACAGCTGGAAACACCATATATTTT
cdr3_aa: CASSLSPPGTAGNTIYF

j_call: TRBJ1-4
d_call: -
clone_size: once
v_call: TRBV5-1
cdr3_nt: TGCGCCAGCAGCTTGGGGACAGATGAAAAACTGTTTTTT
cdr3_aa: CASSLGTDEKLFF

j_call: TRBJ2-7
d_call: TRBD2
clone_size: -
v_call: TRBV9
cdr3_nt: TGTGCCAGCAGCGACCCGCTCGACCCTATTAGCGGGAGAAGCTCCTACGAGCAGTACTTC
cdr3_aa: CASSDPLDPISGRSSYEQYF